The table lists the clone carrying this T cell receptor (beta chain) with a count of one. Antigen specificity is unknown. This sample is part of a study of cytomegalovirus exposure and HLA in healthy donors. Study context: Unique TCRs numbering about 87 million, obtained from HLA-typed donors, made up an early data release. Findings and limits, study-wide: Cytomegalovirus association was listed for about 170 TCR beta chains.

The CDR3 is 16 amino acids. Germline loops: CDR1 SGDLS, CDR2 YYNGEE. Trimming cost V 4 bases and J 9 bases; bases outside gene matches: 16. The PCR contained 60 Vbeta and 13 Jbeta primers. Generated by immunoSEQ multiplex PCR, the TCRdb table keeps only in-frame clones and is missing some. The sample has under 200,000 clones, 70% to 80% seen once; the top ten hold 2.3%. The genes are TRBV9 and TRBJ2-1; 7 bases are shared with TRBD2. The TCR originated in a woman in her fifties or sixties in good health and CMV-seronegative. The sample taken for sequencing was PBMCs. The CDR3 DNA follows: TGTGCCAGCAGCCTCAGGGACTACGACTTTTGGGGTGAGCAGTTCTTC. This translates into CASSLRDYDFWGEQFF.